These 10 T cell receptor beta chains came from one sample sequenced in a study of neurological immune-mediated disorders. TCRdb recomputed calls from the 5' RACE reads with MiXCR, one row per CDR3 protein. The table includes around 28,000 distinct CDR3 sequences, about 7% detected once. What was sequenced was PBMCs. Every receptor here comes from a woman in her forties or fifties in good health.

This clonotype was detected only once. V and J are TRBV29-1 and TRBJ1-5; the D gene is possibly TRBD1 (5 bases). This CDR3 is built from 12 residues. Germline V gene sequence: CDR1 SQVTM, CDR2 ANQGSEA. CDR3 DNA sequence: TGCGTCCGTAGGGGACCCAATCAGCCCCAGCATTTT. Its protein product is CVRRGPNQPQHF.

This clonotype was recorded many times. The chain uses TRBV7-9 and TRBJ2-2; possible D gene TRBD1, 5 bases. This CDR3 has 16 residues. The V and J ends lost 4 bases and 0 bases respectively, with 12 bases between them. Germline V lookup: CDR1 SEHNR, CDR2 FQNEAQ (reference sequence). CDR3 sequence (DNA): TGTGCCAGCAGCTCCAGGGTACCTACGAACACCGGGGAGCTGTTTTTT. Its translation: CASSSRVPTNTGELFF.

This clonotype was found many times. V usage is TRBV29-1 and J usage is TRBJ1-3; D is uncertain. V lost 5 bases and J lost 2, with 7 bases in between. The CDR3 is 12 residues long. CDR1 and CDR2 (germline): SQVTM, ANQGSEA. CDR3 sequence: CSVTLTGNTIYF. CDR3 bases: TGCAGCGTTACATTAACTGGAAACACCATATATTTT.

This chain joins TRBV15 and TRBJ1-4, with 11 bases lining up with TRBD1. Trimming took 1 base from V and 5 from J; bases not matched to a gene: 9. Germline CDR1 LNHNV, CDR2 YYDKDF (reference sequence). This CDR3 has 18 amino acids. CDR3 coding DNA: TGTGCCACCAGCAGAGGGACAGGGGGCAAGTCCCTGAATGAAAAACTGTTTTTT. As protein: CATSRGTGGKSLNEKLFF.

This clonotype was recorded many times. The chain combines TRBV5-8 with TRBJ1-5; D perhaps matches TRBD1 (6 bases). The germline V gene encodes CDR1 SGHTS and CDR2 YDEGEE. Trimming left V 1 base short and J 4 bases short, with 9 bases between. The CDR3 runs 14 residues. The CDR3 loop reads CASSLQGGNQPQHF. The DNA for the CDR3 is TGTGCCAGCAGCTTGCAAGGGGGTAATCAGCCCCAGCATTTT.

The table lists this clonotype with many counts. This chain uses TRBV29-1 with TRBJ2-7, with a tentative D call TRBD2 (5 bases). This CDR3 is built from 13 residues. CDR1 and CDR2 from the germline V gene are SQVTM and ANQGSEA. The germline V and J ends were trimmed by 1 base and 0 bases, with 7 bases remaining between them. The CDR3 region is CSVEGEGSYEQYF. For the CDR3, the DNA is TGCAGCGTTGAAGGAGAGGGCTCCTACGAGCAGTACTTC.

This clonotype was counted ten times or more. The chain combines TRBV19 with TRBJ2-4; TRBD1 is a possible D gene (6 bases). V shed 6 bases and J shed 8 bases, with 14 bases lying between them. The V gene's germline CDR1 is LNHDA and CDR2 SQIVND (reference sequence). The CDR3 spans 13 residues. The chain's CDR3 is CASRQGYYDIQYF. As DNA, the CDR3 is TGTGCCAGTAGGCAGGGGTACTACGACATTCAGTACTTC.

This clonotype was detected ten times or more. The chain links TRBV15 to TRBJ2-5; D is uncertain. The CDR3 covers 14 residues. Germline lookup yields CDR1 LNHNV and CDR2 YYDKDF (reference sequence). V was shortened by 0 bases and J by 4 bases, with 9 bases between the two germline ends. The CDR3 DNA reads as TGTGCCACCAGCAGAGATATCGGCGCAGAGACCCAGTACTTC. Protein sequence: CATSRDIGAETQYF.

In its sample, this clonotype was seen many times. The chain recombines TRBV5-1 with TRBJ2-2; D remains ambiguous. The length of the CDR3 is 15 residues. Germline CDR1 reads SGHRS; CDR2 reads YFSETQ. V was clipped by 4 bases and J by 5 bases, with 15 bases between them. The CDR3 DNA sequence: TGCGCCAGCAGCCTCTCGGCCGCCGGAACCGGGGAGCTGTTTTTT. Translating gives CASSLSAAGTGELFF.

This clonotype was seen many times. The rearrangement links TRBV12-3 or TRBV12-4 to TRBJ1-1; D not resolved. V dropped 7 bases and J dropped 0 bases, with 12 bases sitting between them. This CDR3 spans 14 amino acids. The DNA of the CDR3 is TGTGCCAGCACCGGTGGGAGGTTGAACACTGAAGCTTTCTTT. Its protein is CASTGGRLNTEAFF.